This entry features one T cell receptor (beta chain) sequence. Its antigen is unidentified. Preparation of the TCRbeta library was carried out with unique molecular identifiers. From the PCR reads, TCRdb called clonotypes with MiXCR, one entry per CDR3 protein. The profile shows approximately 300,000 distinct CDR3 sequences, roughly 7.8% of them singletons. These data come from a study of T-cell reconstitution after alpha-beta-depleted transplantation in children. The study's findings and limits: Some patients' high day-60 TCRbeta diversity was traced to surviving recipient T cells and thymic progenitors. Expanded graft clones, several hundred of them, were reportedly the source of alpha-beta T cells about two months after transplant. The main origin of T-cell counts and diversity one year after transplant was newly produced T cells.

Trimming pared 4 bases from V and 3 bases from J, leaving 11 bases between. CDR1 and CDR2 (germline): SGDLS, YYNGEE. This CDR3 comprises 14 residues. This TCR came from a female patient between 2 and 15 years old who had a stem cell transplant for Fanconi anemia, so the T cells may come from the graft donor. This specimen consisted of peripheral blood, obtained 360 days after TCRalphabeta/CD19-depleted stem cell transplant. The chain combines TRBV9 with TRBJ2-1; a weak D match, TRBD1 (6 bases). Here the CDR3 DNA reads TGTGCCAGCAGCACCTCGGACAGCTACAATGAGCAGTTCTTC. This sequence encodes CASSTSDSYNEQFF.